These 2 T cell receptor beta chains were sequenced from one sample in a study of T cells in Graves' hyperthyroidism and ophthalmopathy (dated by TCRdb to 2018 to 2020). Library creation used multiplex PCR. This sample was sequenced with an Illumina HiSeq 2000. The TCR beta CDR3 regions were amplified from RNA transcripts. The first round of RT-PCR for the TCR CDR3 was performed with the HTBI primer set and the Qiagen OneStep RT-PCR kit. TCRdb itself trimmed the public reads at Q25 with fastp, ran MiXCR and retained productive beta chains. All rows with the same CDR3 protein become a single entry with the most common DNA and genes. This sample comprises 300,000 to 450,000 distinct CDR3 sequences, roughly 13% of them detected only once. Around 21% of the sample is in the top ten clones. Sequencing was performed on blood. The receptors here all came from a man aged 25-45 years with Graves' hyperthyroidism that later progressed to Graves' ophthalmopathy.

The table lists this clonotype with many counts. CDR3 amino acids: CASSYSRNRNYGYTF. In DNA form, the CDR3 reads TGTGCCAGCAGTTACTCGAGGAATAGGAACTATGGCTACACCTTC. The genes are TRBV6-5 and TRBJ1-2; D gene uncertain. Trimming left V 0 bases short and J 2 bases short, with 10 bases between. This CDR3 has 15 amino acids. CDR1 MNHEY and CDR2 SVGAGI come from the germline V gene.

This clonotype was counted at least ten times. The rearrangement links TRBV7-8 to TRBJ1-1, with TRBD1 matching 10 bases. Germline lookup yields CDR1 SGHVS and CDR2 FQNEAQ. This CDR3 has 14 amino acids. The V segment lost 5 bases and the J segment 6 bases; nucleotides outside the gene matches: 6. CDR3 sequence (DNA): TGTGCCAGCAGCCCCCGGGACAGGGGTCCTGAAGCTTTCTTT. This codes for CASSPRDRGPEAFF.